A single sample gave rise to the 22 T cell receptor beta chains below, sequenced in a study of post-analysis software for immune sequencing data. Points from the study as a whole: Patients had higher frequencies than controls of roughly five TRBV segments, including TRBV5-6, TRBV5-1 and TRBV20-1.

Each TCR beta cDNA library carried unique molecular identifiers. In TCRdb, the PCR reads were re-called with MiXCR into one record per CDR3 protein. The data show about 770,000 distinct CDR3 sequences, just over 45% seen once. The antigens for these receptors are not known. The sample was blood. These receptors came from a girl aged 5-17 years with multiple sclerosis.

The V call is TRBV15, the J call TRBJ2-1; D is possibly TRBD1 (6 bases). From germline, CDR1 is LNHNV and CDR2 YYDKDF (reference sequence). The CDR3 sequence is 13 residues long. The germline V and J ends were trimmed by 8 bases and 6 bases, with 14 bases remaining between them. The CDR3 protein is CATRDIRLNEQFF. The DNA of the CDR3 is TGTGCCACCCGGGACATTCGCCTCAATGAGCAGTTCTTC.

This clonotype has at least ten counts. This chain connects TRBV4-3 to TRBJ2-3; D perhaps matches TRBD2 (5 bases). The germline V gene has CDR1 LGHNA and CDR2 YSLEER. CDR3 size: 17 residues. V was cut by 4 bases and J by 3 bases, with 20 bases left in between. CDR3 sequence (DNA): TGCGCCAGCAGCCCAGGAGATCGACCCGAGGGAACAGATACGCAGTATTTT. Translated: CASSPGDRPEGTDTQYF.

This rearrangement joins TRBV11-1 to TRBJ2-3; 8 bases are shared with TRBD2. V lost 6 bases, J lost 4 bases, and 9 bases stayed unmatched. Germline-derived CDR1 and CDR2 are SGHAT and FQDESV (reference sequence). The CDR3 is 15 residues long. CDR3 protein: CASRPPGRAADTQYF. The CDR3 region has the DNA TGTGCCAGCAGACCTCCCGGGAGGGCGGCAGATACGCAGTATTTT.

The V and J genes are TRBV10-3 and TRBJ2-7, with D maybe TRBD1 (5 bases). There are 13 residues in the CDR3. CDR1 and CDR2 from the germline V gene are ENHRY and SYGVKD. V lost 7 bases, J lost 3 bases, and 13 bases lay in between. Here the CDR3 reads CAIIGEGNYEQYF. The DNA for the CDR3 is TGTGCCATCATAGGGGAAGGTAACTACGAGCAGTACTTC.

About this clonotype: Given the absence of the conserved phenylalanine or tryptophan at the CDR3 end, a read error is likely. The chain has TRBV2 and TRBJ1-1; D is undetermined. CDR3 length: 14 residues. The germline V gene encodes CDR1 SNHLY and CDR2 FYNNEI. Trimming took off 10 bases at V and 0 bases at J, with 15 bases between the two ends. The CDR3 is CANMRVDMNTEAFY. CDR3 in DNA: TGTGCCAACATGAGGGTAGACATGAACACTGAAGCTTTCTAT.

CDR3 DNA: TGCAGCGTTGAAGACCCATTCGGTAACAATGAGCAGTTCTTC. Translating it yields CSVEDPFGNNEQFF. J is TRBJ2-1 and V is TRBV29-1; no definite D call. V gave up 0 bases and J gave up 5 bases, with 11 bases separating them. CDR1 SQVTM and CDR2 ANQGSEA come from the germline V gene. CDR3 length equals 14 residues.

V gene TRBV7-2 combines with J gene TRBJ2-6, with TRBD1 matching 10 bases. Germline CDR1 SGHTA, CDR2 FQGNSA. The V gene end was trimmed by 1 base and the J gene end by 0 bases; junction bases not matched to a gene: 3. The CDR3 sequence is 18 residues long. The CDR3 region is CASSLVGTGASGANVLTF. CDR3 in DNA: TGTGCCAGCAGCTTAGTGGGGACAGGGGCCTCTGGGGCCAACGTCCTGACTTTC.

CDR3 region: CSASSGRNDNEQYF. The CDR3 DNA sequence: TGCAGCGCGAGTAGCGGGAGGAACGACAATGAGCAGTACTTC. The rearrangement uses TRBV29-1 and TRBJ2-4, with 10 bases that match TRBD2. Looked up from germline, CDR1 is SQVTM and CDR2 is ANQGSEA. This CDR3 is built from 14 residues. V lost 7 bases and J lost 13; bases outside the gene matches: 16.

The genes are TRBV12-3 or TRBV12-4 and TRBJ1-2; possibly TRBD1 for D (5 bases). CDR3 length equals 13 residues. V lost 5 bases to trimming and J lost 8 bases, with 15 bases between them. The CDR3 DNA reads TGTGCCAGCAGTCCCCCTGGGACGGGCGGCTACACCTTC. It yields the protein CASSPPGTGGYTF.

This clonotype came up a few times. The J gene is TRBJ1-1, the V gene TRBV5-6; D is unclear. CDR1 and CDR2 (germline): SGHDT, YYEEEE. Trimming took 4 bases from V and 5 from J, leaving 9 bases between them. The CDR3 consists of 12 residues. This CDR3 reads CASSLRRTEAFF. CDR3 DNA: TGTGCCAGCAGCCTTAGGCGGACTGAAGCTTTCTTT.

The rearrangement links TRBV3-1 to TRBJ2-7, with a possible D match to TRBD1 (6 bases). From germline, CDR1 is LGHDT and CDR2 YNNKEL (reference sequence). The V end lost 4 bases, the J end lost 6 bases, and 16 bases lay between the germline ends. This CDR3 has 14 amino acids. The CDR3 nucleotides are TGTGCCAGCAGCCCAGCCGGACAGAACCGCGAGCAGTACTTC. This codes for CASSPAGQNREQYF.

The gene calls are TRBV7-2 and TRBJ1-6; a weak D match, TRBD1 (5 bases). Germline V gene sequence: CDR1 SGHTA, CDR2 FQGNSA. The CDR3 is 14 amino acids. V was clipped by 1 base and J by 11 bases, with 12 bases between them. The CDR3 loop reads CASSLGFGGTPLHF. CDR3 sequence (DNA): TGTGCCAGCAGCTTAGGATTCGGGGGGACACCCCTCCACTTT.

The chain links TRBV29-1 to TRBJ2-3, with a weak D call TRBD2 (6 bases). Germline CDR1 and CDR2: SQVTM and ANQGSEA. The CDR3 consists of 12 residues. The V and J ends lost 4 bases and 6 bases respectively, with 11 bases between them. The CDR3 protein is CSVVREFDTQYF. The CDR3 region has the DNA TGCAGCGTTGTTCGGGAGTTTGATACGCAGTATTTT.

The chain joins TRBV12-3 or TRBV12-4 to TRBJ2-5; D might be TRBD2 (6 bases). The CDR3 spans 15 residues. Trimming removed 4 bases from V and 1 base from J, with 13 bases in between. The CDR3 is CASSSTTGSQETQYF. CDR3 DNA: TGTGCCAGCAGTTCCACCACCGGGAGCCAAGAGACCCAGTACTTC.

The rearrangement links TRBV5-1 to TRBJ2-4; 7 bases are a match to TRBD2. V lost 5 bases, J lost 0 bases, and 5 bases stayed unmatched. Germline CDR1 reads SGHRS; CDR2 reads YFSETQ. The CDR3 spans 15 residues. This CDR3 is CASRAPGGAKNIQYF. The CDR3 DNA sequence: TGCGCCAGCAGGGCCCCGGGAGGAGCCAAAAACATTCAGTACTTC.

This clonotype has more than one count but fewer than ten. The gene calls are TRBV12-3 or TRBV12-4 and TRBJ2-3; unclear D gene. This CDR3 is built from 15 residues. V lost 0 bases and J 5 bases, leaving 12 bases between the germline ends. The DNA for the CDR3 is TGTGCCAGCAGTTTAGCAGGCTCCAACGGAGATACGCAGTATTTT. It specifies CASSLAGSNGDTQYF.

The CDR3 DNA reads TGTGCCAGCAGCCAATCCCACAGGCGGAATGAGCAGTACTTC. This sequence encodes CASSQSHRRNEQYF. The chain links TRBV14 to TRBJ2-5; tentatively, D is TRBD1 (5 bases). Trimming took 2 bases from V and 11 from J, leaving 18 bases between them. Germline CDR1 is SGHDN and CDR2 is FVKESK. This CDR3 contains 14 residues. The variable domain in full, with the rest retrieved from reference TRBV14 and TRBJ2-5, is EAGVTQFPSHSVIEKGQTVTLRCDPISGHDNLYWYRRVMGKEIKFLLHFVKESKQDESGMPNNRFLAERTGGTYSTLKVQPAELEDSGVYFCASSQSHRRNEQYFGPGTRLLVL.

V usage is TRBV29-1 and J usage is TRBJ2-1; 9 nucleotides match TRBD1. TRBJ2-7 explains the end of the DNA better; the J call may be wrong. The CDR3 runs to 14 residues. The germline V gene encodes CDR1 SQVTM and CDR2 ANQGSEA. CDR3 loop: CSAGDRVKLDEQYF. In nucleotides, the CDR3 is TGCAGCGCTGGGGACAGGGTAAAGCTCGACGAGCAGTACTTC.

This clonotype showed up just a few times. The rearrangement uses TRBV5-1 and TRBJ1-1; D might be TRBD1 (5 bases). In germline, CDR1 is SGHRS, CDR2 YFSETQ. Trimming left V 5 bases short and J 5 bases short, with 10 bases between. The CDR3 consists of 12 residues. The CDR3 nucleotides are TGCGCCAGCAGACGGGGCTCGACTGAAGCTTTCTTT. Translation: CASRRGSTEAFF.

The V and J genes are TRBV4-3 and TRBJ2-7; weak D call: TRBD1 (6 bases). CDR3 size: 15 residues. Trimming stripped 0 bases from V and 3 bases from J, with 12 bases between. Germline V gene data show CDR1 as LGHNA and CDR2 as YSLEER. CDR3 residues: CASSQDRGRYYEQYF. Written as DNA, the CDR3 is TGCGCCAGCAGCCAAGACAGGGGAAGGTACTACGAGCAGTACTTC.

The chain has TRBV7-9 and TRBJ1-2, with 7 positions matching TRBD1. The CDR3 loop spans 15 amino acids. The V gene end was trimmed by 5 bases and the J gene end by 3 bases; junction bases not matched to a gene: 9. Germline loops: CDR1 SEHNR, CDR2 FQNEAQ (reference sequence). CDR3 amino acids: CASSPQGGIDYGYTF. For the CDR3, the DNA is TGTGCCAGCAGCCCGCAGGGGGGAATAGACTATGGCTACACCTTC.

This chain links TRBV20-1 with TRBJ1-5; perhaps TRBD1 as D (6 bases). Trimming removed 0 bases from V and 7 bases from J, with 22 bases in between. The CDR3 sequence is 17 residues long. Germline values: CDR1 DFQATT, CDR2 SNEGSKA (reference sequence). The CDR3 DNA reads as TGCAGTGCTAGAGAACCCCCGGGACACCTCTTACGCCAGCCCCAGCATTTT. Translation: CSAREPPGHLLRQPQHF.